This T cell receptor beta chain derives from a study of human T cells and chemical hapten exposure. Time point meaning: patch test 1, 2 weeks after DPC sensitization. The sample's treatment: therapeutic diphenylcyclopropenone sensitization with weekly scalp DPC. By frequency in the sample, this clonotype is medium-sized. Per the study methods: The median was about 96,000 TCRs per sample, ranging about 20,000 to 690,600. TCRdb reprocessed the RACE reads with MiXCR, giving one entry per CDR3 protein. TCRdb, not the original authors, processed these V and J calls. The data show about 120,000 distinct CDR3 sequences, approximately 15% seen once. The CDR3 runs to 12 residues. Germline values: CDR1 SGHVT, CDR2 SQSDAQ. V gave up 11 bases and J gave up 5 bases, with 13 bases separating them.

This chain connects TRBV7-4 to TRBJ1-5; the D gene is possibly TRBD1 (5 bases). The TCR sequence derives from a man aged 18 to 29 with alopecia areata. Some clones in this sample may be carry-over from other donors' samples. Sequencing was performed on whole blood, taken in connection with sensitization to the hapten diphenylcyclopropenone (DPC). CDR3 sequence: CAPFPGDQPQHF. Written as DNA, the CDR3 is TGTGCCCCTTTTCCGGGGGATCAGCCCCAGCATTTT.